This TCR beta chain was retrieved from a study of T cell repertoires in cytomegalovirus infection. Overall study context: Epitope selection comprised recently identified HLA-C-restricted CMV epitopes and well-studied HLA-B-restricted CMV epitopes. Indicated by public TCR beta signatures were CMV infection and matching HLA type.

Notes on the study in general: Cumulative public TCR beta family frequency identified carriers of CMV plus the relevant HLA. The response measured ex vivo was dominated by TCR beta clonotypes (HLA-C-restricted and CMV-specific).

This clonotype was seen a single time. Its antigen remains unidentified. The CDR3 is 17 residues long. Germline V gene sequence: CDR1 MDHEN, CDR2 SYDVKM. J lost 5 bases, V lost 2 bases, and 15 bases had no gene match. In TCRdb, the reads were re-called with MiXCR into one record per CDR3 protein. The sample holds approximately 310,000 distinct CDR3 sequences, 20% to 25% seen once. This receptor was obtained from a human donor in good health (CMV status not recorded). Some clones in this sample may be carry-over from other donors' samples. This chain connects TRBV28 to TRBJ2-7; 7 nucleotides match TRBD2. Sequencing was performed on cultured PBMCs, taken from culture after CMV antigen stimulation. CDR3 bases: TGTGCCAGCAGTTTAGCCCTTACTGAGCGGGACGCGAACGAGCAGTACTTC. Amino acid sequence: CASSLALTERDANEQYF.